This TCR beta chain is from a study of blood T cell repertoires in COVID-19. At the level of the study: Sites in the United States, Italy and Spain provided acute and convalescent COVID-19 samples. Sources were T cells, B-cell-depleted T cells, or PBMCs; the material itself was cDNA or gDNA.

TCRdb's table, derived via immunoSEQ multiplex PCR, lists solely in-frame clones and lacks some. The table records fewer than 200,000 clones, just over 85% of them present only once. Trimming cost V 2 bases and J 6 bases; bases outside gene matches: 3. The germline gives CDR1 LGHDT, CDR2 YNNKEL (reference sequence). The CDR3 extends over 14 amino acids. This clonotype was obtained from a man aged 50 to 59 with active or convalescent COVID-19. V is TRBV3-1 (or the pseudogene TRBV3-2) and J is TRBJ1-5, with 8 positions matching TRBD1. Sequencing was done on a sample of peripheral blood. The CDR3 nucleotides read TGTGCCAGCAGCCAAACAGGGGGAACTCAGCCCCAGCATTTT. Protein product: CASSQTGGTQPQHF.